The clone carrying this T cell receptor beta chain was recorded once. Its antigen is not identified. Germline V gene data show CDR1 as SGHTA and CDR2 as FQGNSA. This CDR3 has 14 residues. V shed 5 bases and J 4 bases; nucleotides not matched to a gene: 3. The sample originates from a study of T cell responses to AZD1222 COVID-19 vaccine. Notes on the study in general: Spike-specific TCR repertoires showed rising breadth and depth after two AZD1222 doses. Spike was spanned by vaccine-associated CD4 TCRs, with dominance at 160-218 and 743-854. Only a handful of AZD1222 recipients, roughly six in all, had baseline seropositivity.

Repertoires were generated with immunoSEQ multiplex PCR, while TCRdb's copy carries only in-frame clones and drops some. The top ten clones hold over 8% of a sample with roughly 150,000 clones, about nine tenths of them seen once. The chain carries TRBV7-2 and TRBJ1-5; 9 nucleotides line up with TRBD1. This TCR came from an adult who received the AZD1222 COVID-19 vaccine. Sequenced material: peripheral blood, taken 28 days after the second AZD1222 dose. CDR3 sequence (DNA): TGTGCCAGCAGCCGGGACAGGGCGAATCAGCCCCAGCATTTT. This sequence encodes CASSRDRANQPQHF.